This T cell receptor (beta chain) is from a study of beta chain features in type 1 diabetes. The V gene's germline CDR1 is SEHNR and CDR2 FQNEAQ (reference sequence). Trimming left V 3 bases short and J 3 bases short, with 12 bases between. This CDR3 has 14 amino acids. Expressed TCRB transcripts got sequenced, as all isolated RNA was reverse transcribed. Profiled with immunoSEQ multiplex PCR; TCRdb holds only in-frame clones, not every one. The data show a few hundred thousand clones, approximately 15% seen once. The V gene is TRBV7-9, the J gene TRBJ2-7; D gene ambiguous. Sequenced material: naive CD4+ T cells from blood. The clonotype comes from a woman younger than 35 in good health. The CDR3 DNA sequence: TGTGCCAGCAGCTTGGCAAATACTAACTACGAGCAGTACTTC. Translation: CASSLANTNYEQYF.